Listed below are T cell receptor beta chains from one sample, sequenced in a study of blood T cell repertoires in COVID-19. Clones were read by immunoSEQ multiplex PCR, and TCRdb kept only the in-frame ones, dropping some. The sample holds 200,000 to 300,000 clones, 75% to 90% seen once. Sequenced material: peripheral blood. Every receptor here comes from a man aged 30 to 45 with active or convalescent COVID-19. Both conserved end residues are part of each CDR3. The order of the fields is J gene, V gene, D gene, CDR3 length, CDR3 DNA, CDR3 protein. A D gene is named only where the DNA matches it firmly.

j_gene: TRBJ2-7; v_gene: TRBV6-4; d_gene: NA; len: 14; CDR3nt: TGTGCCAGCAGTGACTCGACAGGAGCCTCCGAGCAGTACTTC; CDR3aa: CASSDSTGASEQYF
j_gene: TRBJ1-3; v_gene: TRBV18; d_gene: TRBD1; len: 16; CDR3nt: TGTGCCAGCTCACATCTGGACAGGGTGGCTGGAAACACCATATATTTT; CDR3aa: CASSHLDRVAGNTIYF
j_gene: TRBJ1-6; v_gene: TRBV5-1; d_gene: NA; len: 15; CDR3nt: TGCGCCAGCGCCCCCGGGGGGGCGCGTAATTCACCCCTCCACTTT; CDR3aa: CASAPGGARNSPLHF
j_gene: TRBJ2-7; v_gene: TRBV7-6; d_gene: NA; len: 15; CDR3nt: TGTGCCAGCAGCTTAGCCGCGACAGGTCCGTACGAGCAGTACTTC; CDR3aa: CASSLAATGPYEQYF
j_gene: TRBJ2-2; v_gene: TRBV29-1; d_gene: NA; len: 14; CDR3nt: TGCAGCGTTGAGACCGGGGCGAACACCGGGGAGCTGTTTTTT; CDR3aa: CSVETGANTGELFF
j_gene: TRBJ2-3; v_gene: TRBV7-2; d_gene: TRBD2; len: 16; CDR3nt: TGTGCCAGCAGTTTTACTAGCGGGGGCAACACAGATACGCAGTATTTT; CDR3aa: CASSFTSGGNTDTQYF
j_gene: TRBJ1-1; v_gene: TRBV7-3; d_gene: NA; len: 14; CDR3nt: TGTGCCAGCAGCTTAAGCGGTCAGGGGACTGAAGCTTTCTTT; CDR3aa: CASSLSGQGTEAFF
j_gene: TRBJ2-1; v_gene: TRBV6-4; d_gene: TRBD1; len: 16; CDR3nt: TGTGCCAGCAGTGCCTCGGCAGGGGGTCCCTACAATGAGCAGTTCTTC; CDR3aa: CASSASAGGPYNEQFF
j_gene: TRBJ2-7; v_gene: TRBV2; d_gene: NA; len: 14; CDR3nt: TGTGCCAGCAGTGATGGAGCGATGTCCTACGAGCAGTACTTC; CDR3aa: CASSDGAMSYEQYF
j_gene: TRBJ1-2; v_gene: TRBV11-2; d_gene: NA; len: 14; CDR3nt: TGTGCCAGCGGCGATATGACAGCTAACTATGGCTACACCTTC; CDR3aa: CASGDMTANYGYTF
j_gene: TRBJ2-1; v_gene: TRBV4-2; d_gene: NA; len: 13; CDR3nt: TGTGCCAGCAGCCCTGACCCTACCCGGGGGCAGTTCTTC; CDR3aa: CASSPDPTRGQFF
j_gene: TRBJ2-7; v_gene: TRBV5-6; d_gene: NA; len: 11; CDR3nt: TGTGCCAGCAGCACTACCTACGAGCAGTACTTC; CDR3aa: CASSTTYEQYF
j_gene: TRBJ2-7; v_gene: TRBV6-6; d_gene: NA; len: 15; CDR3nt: TGTGCCAGCAGTTACTCGTCACAGGGTGAGGACGAGCAGTACTTC; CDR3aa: CASSYSSQGEDEQYF
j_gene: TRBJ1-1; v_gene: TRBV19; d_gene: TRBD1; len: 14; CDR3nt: TGTGCCAGTAGGAAGCAAGGACAGGTGGGTGAAGCTTTCTTT; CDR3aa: CASRKQGQVGEAFF
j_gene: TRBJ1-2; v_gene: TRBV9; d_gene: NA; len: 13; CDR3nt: TGTGCCAGACTAATAGGGGCGTCGGATGGCTACACCTTC; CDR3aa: CARLIGASDGYTF
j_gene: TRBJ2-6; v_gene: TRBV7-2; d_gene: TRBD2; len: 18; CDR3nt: TGTGCCAGCAGCTTTGAGGCGGGGGGGCCAGCTGGGGCCAACGTCCTGACTTTC; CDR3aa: CASSFEAGGPAGANVLTF
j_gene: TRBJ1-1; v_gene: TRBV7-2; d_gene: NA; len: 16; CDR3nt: TGTGCCAGCAGCTTGAGGACACAGGGATTTAGTGAGGAAGCTTTCTTT; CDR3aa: CASSLRTQGFSEEAFF
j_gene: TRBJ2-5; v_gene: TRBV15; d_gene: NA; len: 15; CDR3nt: TGTGCCACCAGCAGAGATCTTTCGAGTGTCGAGACCCAGTACTTC; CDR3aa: CATSRDLSSVETQYF
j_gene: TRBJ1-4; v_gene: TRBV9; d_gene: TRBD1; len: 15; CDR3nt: TGTGCCAGCAGCGTAGTTGTGGGACAGACGGAAAAACTGTTTTTT; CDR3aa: CASSVVVGQTEKLFF
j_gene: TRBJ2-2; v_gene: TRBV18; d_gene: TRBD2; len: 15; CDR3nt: TGTGCCAGCTCACCACCGACTAGCGGCACCGGGGAGCTGTTTTTT; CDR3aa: CASSPPTSGTGELFF
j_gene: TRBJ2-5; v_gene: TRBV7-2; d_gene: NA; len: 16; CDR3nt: TGTGCCAGCAGCTTAGTTTCCTGGACAGCACAAGAGACCCAGTACTTC; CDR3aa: CASSLVSWTAQETQYF